This T cell receptor beta chain was observed in a study of blood T cell repertoires in COVID-19. V dropped 2 bases and J dropped 8 bases, with 4 bases sitting between them. Per germline, CDR1 SGHTA and CDR2 FQGNSA. This CDR3 has 11 amino acids. This table comes from immunoSEQ multiplex PCR, and its TCRdb copy is limited to in-frame clones, with some not included. This sample carries approximately 250,000 clones, around 88% of them seen once, and the ten largest clones take approximately 2.5%. The chain uses TRBV7-2 and TRBJ2-1; unclear D gene. The TCR was taken from a woman in her 40s with acute COVID-19. The sequenced sample was PBMCs or T cells enriched from blood (not recorded which). The CDR3 nucleotides read TGTGCCAGCAGCTTACTCGATGAGCAGTTCTTC. As protein: CASSLLDEQFF.